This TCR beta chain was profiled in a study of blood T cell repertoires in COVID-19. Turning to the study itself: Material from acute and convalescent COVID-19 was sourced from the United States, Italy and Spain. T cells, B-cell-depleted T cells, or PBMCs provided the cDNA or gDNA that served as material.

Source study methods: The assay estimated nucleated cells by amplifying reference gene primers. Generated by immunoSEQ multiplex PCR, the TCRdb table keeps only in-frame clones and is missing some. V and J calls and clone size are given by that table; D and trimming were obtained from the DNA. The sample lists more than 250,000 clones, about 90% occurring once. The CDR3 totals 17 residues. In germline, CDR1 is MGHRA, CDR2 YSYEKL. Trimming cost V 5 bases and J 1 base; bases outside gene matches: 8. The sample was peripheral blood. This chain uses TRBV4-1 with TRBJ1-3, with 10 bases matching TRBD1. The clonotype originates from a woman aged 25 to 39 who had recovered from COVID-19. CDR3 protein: CASSLSRDRGSGNTIYF. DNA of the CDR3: TGCGCCAGCAGCTTATCCCGGGACAGGGGATCTGGAAACACCATATATTTT.